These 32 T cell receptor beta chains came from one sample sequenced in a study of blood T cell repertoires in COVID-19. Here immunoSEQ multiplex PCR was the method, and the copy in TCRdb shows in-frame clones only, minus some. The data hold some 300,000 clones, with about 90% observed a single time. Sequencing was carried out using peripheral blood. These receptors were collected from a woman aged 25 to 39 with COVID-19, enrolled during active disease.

The CDR3 here is CASSLYRSSHTEAFF. In DNA, the CDR3 is TGTGCCAGCAGCTTATACAGGTCGAGCCACACTGAAGCTTTCTTT. The chain joins TRBV11-3 to TRBJ1-1; perhaps TRBD1 as D (5 bases). The germline gives CDR1 SGHNT, CDR2 YENEEA. This CDR3 contains 15 residues. V gave up 2 bases and J gave up 3 bases, with 13 bases separating them.

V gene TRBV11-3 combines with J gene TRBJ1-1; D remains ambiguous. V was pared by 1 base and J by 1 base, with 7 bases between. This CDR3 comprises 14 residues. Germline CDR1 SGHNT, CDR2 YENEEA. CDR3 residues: CASSLALPNTEAFF. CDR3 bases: TGTGCCAGCAGCTTAGCCCTACCGAACACTGAAGCTTTCTTT.

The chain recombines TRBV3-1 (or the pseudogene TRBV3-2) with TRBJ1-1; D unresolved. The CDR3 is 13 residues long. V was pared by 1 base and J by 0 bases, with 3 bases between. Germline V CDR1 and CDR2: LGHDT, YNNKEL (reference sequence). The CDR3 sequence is CASSQGVNTEAFF. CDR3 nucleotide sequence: TGTGCCAGCAGCCAAGGAGTGAACACTGAAGCTTTCTTT.

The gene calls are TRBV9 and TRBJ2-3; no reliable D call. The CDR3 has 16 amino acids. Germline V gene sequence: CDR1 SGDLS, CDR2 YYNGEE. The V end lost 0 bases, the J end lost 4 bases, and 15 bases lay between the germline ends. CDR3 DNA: TGTGCCAGCAGCGTAGCTCTGGCAGGTTTCGCAGATACGCAGTATTTT. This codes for CASSVALAGFADTQYF. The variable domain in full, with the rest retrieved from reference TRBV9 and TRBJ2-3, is DSGVTQTPKHLITATGQRVTLRCSPRSGDLSVYWYQQSLDQGLQFLIQYYNGEERAKGNILERFSAQQFPDLHSELNLSSLELGDSALYFCASSVALAGFADTQYFGPGTRLTVL.

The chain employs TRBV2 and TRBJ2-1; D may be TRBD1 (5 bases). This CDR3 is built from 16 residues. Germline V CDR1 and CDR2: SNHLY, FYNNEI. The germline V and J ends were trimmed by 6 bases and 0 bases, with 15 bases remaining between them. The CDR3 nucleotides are TGTGCCAGCAGGGCCTGGGGCCTGAGCTCCTACAATGAGCAGTTCTTC. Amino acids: CASRAWGLSSYNEQFF.

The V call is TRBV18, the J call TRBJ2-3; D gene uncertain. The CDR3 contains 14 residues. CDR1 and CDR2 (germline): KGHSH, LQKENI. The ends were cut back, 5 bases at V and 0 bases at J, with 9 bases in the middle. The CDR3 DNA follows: TGTGCCAGCTCAGTCATCAGGAGCACAGATACGCAGTATTTT. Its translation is CASSVIRSTDTQYF. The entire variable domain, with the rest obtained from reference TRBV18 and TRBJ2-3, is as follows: NAGVMQNPRHLVRRRGQEARLRCSPMKGHSHVYWYRQLPEEGLKFMVYLQKENIIDESGMPKERFSAEFPKEGPSILRIQQVVRGDSAAYFCASSVIRSTDTQYFGPGTRLTVL.

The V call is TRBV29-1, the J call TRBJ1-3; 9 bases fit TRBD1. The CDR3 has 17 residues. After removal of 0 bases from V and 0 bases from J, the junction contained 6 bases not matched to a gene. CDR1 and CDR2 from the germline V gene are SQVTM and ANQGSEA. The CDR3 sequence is CSVEDLGQGNSGNTIYF. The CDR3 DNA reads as TGCAGCGTTGAAGATCTAGGACAGGGGAACTCTGGAAACACCATATATTTT.

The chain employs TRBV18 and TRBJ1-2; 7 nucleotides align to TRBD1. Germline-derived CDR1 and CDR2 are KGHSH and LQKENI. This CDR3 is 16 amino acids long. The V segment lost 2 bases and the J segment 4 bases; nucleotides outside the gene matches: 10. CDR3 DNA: TGTGCCAGCTCACCAGGGACAGAACCTCAGCGCTATGGCTACACCTTC. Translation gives CASSPGTEPQRYGYTF.

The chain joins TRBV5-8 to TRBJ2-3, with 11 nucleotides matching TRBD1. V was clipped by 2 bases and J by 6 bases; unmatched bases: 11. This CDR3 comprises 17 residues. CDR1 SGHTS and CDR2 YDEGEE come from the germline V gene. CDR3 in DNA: TGTGCCAGCAGCTTTTATGGACAGGGGGCGAAGGGGGATACGCAGTATTTT. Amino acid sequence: CASSFYGQGAKGDTQYF.

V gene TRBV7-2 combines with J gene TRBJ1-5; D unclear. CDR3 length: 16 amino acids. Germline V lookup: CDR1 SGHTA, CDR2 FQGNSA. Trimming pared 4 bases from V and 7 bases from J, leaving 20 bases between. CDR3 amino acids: CASSSGGPGFSQPQHF. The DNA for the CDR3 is TGTGCCAGCAGCTCCGGAGGCCCGGGGTTTAGCCAGCCCCAGCATTTT.

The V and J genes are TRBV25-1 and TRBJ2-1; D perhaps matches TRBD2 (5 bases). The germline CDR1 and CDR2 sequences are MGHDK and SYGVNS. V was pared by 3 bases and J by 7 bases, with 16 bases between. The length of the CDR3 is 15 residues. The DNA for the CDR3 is TGTGCCAGCAGTGACCCCGGGTCACCGGGGAATGAGCAGTTCTTC. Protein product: CASSDPGSPGNEQFF.

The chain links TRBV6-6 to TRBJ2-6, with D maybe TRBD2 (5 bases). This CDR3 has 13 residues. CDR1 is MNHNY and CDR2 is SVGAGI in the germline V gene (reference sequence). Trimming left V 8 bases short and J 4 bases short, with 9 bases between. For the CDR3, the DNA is TGTGCCAGCGTCTCGGGGGGGGCCAACGTCCTGACTTTC. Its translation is CASVSGGANVLTF.

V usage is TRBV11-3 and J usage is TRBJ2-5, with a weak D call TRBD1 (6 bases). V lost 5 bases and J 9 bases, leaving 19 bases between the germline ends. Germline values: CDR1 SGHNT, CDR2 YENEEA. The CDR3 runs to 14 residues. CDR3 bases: TGTGCCAGCAGCGCACACCCGACAGGTTCTGCCCAGTACTTC. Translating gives CASSAHPTGSAQYF.

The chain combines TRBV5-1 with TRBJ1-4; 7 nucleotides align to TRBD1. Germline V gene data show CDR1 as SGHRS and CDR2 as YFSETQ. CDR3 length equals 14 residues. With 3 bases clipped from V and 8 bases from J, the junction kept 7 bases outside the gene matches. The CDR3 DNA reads TGCGCCAGCAGCTCAGGGCAGGGGGAAGAAAAACTGTTTTTT. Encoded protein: CASSSGQGEEKLFF.

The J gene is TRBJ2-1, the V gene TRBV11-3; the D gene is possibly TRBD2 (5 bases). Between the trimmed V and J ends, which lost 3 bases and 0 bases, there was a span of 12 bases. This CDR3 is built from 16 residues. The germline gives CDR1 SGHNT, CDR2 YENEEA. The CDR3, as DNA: TGTGCCAGCAGCTTCACGGCAACTAGCTCCTACAATGAGCAGTTCTTC. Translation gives CASSFTATSSYNEQFF. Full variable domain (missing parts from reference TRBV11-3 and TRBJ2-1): EAGVVQSPRYKIIEKKQPVAFWCNPISGHNTLYWYLQNLGQGPELLIRYENEEAVDDSQLPKDRFSAERLKGVDSTLKIQPAELGDSAVYLCASSFTATSSYNEQFFGPGTRLTVL.

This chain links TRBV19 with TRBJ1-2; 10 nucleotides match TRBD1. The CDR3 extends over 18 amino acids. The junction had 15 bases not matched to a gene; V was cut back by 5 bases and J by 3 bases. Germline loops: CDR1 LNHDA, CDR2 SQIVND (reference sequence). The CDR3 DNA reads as TGTGCCAGTAGTGATGTTACGCGACAGGGGGCGGTCTACTATGGCTACACCTTC. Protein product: CASSDVTRQGAVYYGYTF.

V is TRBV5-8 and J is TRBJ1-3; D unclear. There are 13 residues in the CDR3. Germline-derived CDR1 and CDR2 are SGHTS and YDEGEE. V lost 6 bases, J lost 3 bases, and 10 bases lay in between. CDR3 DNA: TGTGCCAGCAAGACGGGATTTGGAAACACCATATATTTT. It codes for CASKTGFGNTIYF.

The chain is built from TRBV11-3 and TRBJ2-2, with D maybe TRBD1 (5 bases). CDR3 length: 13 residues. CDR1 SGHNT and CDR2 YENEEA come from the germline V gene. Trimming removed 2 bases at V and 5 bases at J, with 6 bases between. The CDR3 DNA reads TGTGCCAGCAGCTTACAGGGAACCGGGGAGCTGTTTTTT. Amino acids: CASSLQGTGELFF.

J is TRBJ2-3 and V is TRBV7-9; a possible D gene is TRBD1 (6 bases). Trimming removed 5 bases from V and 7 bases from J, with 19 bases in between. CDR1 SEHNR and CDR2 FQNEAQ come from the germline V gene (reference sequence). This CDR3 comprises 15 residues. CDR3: CASSGTLPVKNTQYF. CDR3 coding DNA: TGTGCCAGCAGCGGGACACTACCTGTCAAGAATACGCAGTATTTT.

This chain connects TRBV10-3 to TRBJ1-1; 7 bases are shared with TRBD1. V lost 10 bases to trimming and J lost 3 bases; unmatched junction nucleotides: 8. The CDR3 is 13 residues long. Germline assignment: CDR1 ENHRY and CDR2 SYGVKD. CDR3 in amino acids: CATRQGLDTEAFF. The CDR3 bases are TGTGCCACCAGACAGGGATTAGACACTGAAGCTTTCTTT.

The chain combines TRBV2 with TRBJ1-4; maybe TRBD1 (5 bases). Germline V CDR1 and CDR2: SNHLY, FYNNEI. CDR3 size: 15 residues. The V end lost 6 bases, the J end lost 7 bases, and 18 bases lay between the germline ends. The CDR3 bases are TGTGCCAGCAGAGATAGGGACTTGTTTAGTGAAAAACTGTTTTTT. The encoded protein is CASRDRDLFSEKLFF.

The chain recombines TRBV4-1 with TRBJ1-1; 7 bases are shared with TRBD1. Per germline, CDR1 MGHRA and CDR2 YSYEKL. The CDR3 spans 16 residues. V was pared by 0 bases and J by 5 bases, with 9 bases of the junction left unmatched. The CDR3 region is CASSQDIGQGETEAFF. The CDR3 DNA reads TGCGCCAGCAGCCAAGATATTGGGCAGGGGGAGACTGAAGCTTTCTTT.

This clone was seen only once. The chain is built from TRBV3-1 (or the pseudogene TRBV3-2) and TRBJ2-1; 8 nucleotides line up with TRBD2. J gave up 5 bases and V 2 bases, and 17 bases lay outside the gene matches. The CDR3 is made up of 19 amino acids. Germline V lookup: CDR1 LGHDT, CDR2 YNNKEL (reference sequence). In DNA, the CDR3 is TGTGCCAGCAGCCAATATAAAGGGGCTAGCGGGTTCTACCACAATGAGCAGTTCTTC. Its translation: CASSQYKGASGFYHNEQFF.

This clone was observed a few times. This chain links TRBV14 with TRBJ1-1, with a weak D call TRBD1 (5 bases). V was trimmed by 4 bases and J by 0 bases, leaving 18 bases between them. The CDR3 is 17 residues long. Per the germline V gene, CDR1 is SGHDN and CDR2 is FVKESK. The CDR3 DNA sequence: TGTGCCAGCAGCCGGGCCCTGCAGGGTACTTTGAACACTGAAGCTTTCTTT. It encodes CASSRALQGTLNTEAFF.

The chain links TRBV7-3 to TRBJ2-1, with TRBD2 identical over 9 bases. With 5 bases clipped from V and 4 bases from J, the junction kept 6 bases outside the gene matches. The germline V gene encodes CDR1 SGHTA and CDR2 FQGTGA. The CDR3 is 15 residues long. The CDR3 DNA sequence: TGTGCCAGCAGCCCCTCAGCGGGGGGTTACAATGAGCAGTTCTTC. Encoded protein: CASSPSAGGYNEQFF. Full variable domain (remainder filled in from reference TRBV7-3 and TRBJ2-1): GAGVSQTPSNKVTEKGKYVELRCDPISGHTALYWYRQSLGQGPEFLIYFQGTGAADDSGLPNDRFFAVRPEGSVSTLKIQRTERGDSAVYLCASSPSAGGYNEQFFGPGTRLTVL.

The CDR3 nucleotides are TGTGCCTGGACTGGCGGGGCCCGTTCCTACGAGCAGTACTTC. Residues: CAWTGGARSYEQYF. This chain connects TRBV30 to TRBJ2-7; D might be TRBD2 (6 bases). The germline V and J ends were trimmed by 4 bases and 1 base, with 14 bases remaining between them. Germline CDR1 GTSNPN, CDR2 SVGIG (reference sequence). The CDR3 spans 14 residues.

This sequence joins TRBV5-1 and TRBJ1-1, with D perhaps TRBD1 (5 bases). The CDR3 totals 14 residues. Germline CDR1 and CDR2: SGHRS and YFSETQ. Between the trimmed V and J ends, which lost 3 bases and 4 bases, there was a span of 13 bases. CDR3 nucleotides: TGCGCCAGCAGCTCCGGAACGCAGGGCACTGAAGCTTTCTTT. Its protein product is CASSSGTQGTEAFF. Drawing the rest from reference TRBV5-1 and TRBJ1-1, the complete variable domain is KAGVTQTPRYLIKTRGQQVTLSCSPISGHRSVSWYQQTPGQGLQFLFEYFSETQRNKGNFPGRFSGRQFSNSRSEMNVSTLELGDSALYLCASSSGTQGTEAFFGQGTRLTVV.

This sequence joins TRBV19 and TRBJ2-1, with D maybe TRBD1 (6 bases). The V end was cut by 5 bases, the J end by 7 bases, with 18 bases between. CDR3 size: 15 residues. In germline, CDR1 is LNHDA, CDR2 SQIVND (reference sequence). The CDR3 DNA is TGTGCCAGTAGTGATCAGGGGAGTTCTGTAAATGAGCAGTTCTTC. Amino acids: CASSDQGSSVNEQFF.

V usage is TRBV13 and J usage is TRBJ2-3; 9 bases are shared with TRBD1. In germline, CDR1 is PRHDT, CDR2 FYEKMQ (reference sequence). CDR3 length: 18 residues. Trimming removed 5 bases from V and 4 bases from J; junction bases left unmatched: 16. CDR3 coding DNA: TGTGCCAGCAGCCCGGGAGCCGGGACAGGGATGGTAGCAGATACGCAGTATTTT. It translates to CASSPGAGTGMVADTQYF.

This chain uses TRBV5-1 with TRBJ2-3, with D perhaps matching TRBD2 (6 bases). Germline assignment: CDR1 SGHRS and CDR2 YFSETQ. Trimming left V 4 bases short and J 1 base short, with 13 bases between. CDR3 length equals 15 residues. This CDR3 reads CASSRIGGRTDTQYF. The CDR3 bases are TGCGCCAGCAGCCGAATCGGGGGACGCACAGATACGCAGTATTTT.

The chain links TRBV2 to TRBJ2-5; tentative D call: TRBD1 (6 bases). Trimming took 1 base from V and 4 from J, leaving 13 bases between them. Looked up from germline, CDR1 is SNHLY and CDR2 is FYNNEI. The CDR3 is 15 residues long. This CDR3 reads CASSEEYRVGETQYF. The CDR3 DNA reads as TGTGCCAGCAGTGAAGAGTACAGGGTGGGAGAGACCCAGTACTTC.

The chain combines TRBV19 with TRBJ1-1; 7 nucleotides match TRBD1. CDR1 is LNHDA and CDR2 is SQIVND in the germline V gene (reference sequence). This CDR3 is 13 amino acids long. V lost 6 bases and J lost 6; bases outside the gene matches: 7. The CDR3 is CASRWQGVAEAFF. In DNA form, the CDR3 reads TGTGCCAGTAGGTGGCAGGGGGTCGCTGAAGCTTTCTTT.